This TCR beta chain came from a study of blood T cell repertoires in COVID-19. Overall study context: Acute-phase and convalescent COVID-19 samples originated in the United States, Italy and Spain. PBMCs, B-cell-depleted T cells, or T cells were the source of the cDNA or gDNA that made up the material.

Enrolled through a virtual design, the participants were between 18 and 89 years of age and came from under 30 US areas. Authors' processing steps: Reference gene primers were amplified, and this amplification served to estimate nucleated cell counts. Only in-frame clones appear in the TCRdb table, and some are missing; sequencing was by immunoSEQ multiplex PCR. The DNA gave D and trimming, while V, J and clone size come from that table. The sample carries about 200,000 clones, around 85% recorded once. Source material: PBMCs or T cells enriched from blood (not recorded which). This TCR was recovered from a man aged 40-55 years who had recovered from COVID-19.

The CDR3 bases are TGTGCCAGCAGCACGGGACAGGGCGGCTATGGCTACACCTTC. Translation: CASSTGQGGYGYTF. The genes are TRBV9 and TRBJ1-2; the match to TRBD1 covers 9 bases. The CDR3 totals 14 residues. The germline V gene encodes CDR1 SGDLS and CDR2 YYNGEE. V dropped 4 bases and J dropped 4; count of bases not matched to a gene: 5.